This T cell receptor (beta chain) comes out of a study of post-analysis software for immune sequencing data. Between the trimmed V and J ends, which lost 5 bases and 2 bases, there was a span of 19 bases. The CDR3 spans 16 residues. Germline lookup yields CDR1 SQVTM and CDR2 ANQGSEA. Prepared TCR beta cDNA libraries contained unique molecular identifiers. A population of 1 to 10 million T cells gave rise to roughly 500,000 cDNA molecules. From the PCR reads, TCRdb called clonotypes with MiXCR, one entry per CDR3 protein. Of about 540,000 distinct CDR3 sequences in the sample, roughly 34% are singletons; the top ten hold 4.5% to 7.5%. Concerning this clonotype: Its antigen is currently unknown.

Study findings and constraints: Five or six TRBV segments were more frequent in patients than controls; TRBV5-6, TRBV5-1 and TRBV20-1 belonged to this group. Controls' normalized Chao1 diversity significantly exceeded that of multiple sclerosis patients.

The TCR comes from a girl aged 2 to 17 with multiple sclerosis. The V and J genes are TRBV29-1 and TRBJ2-1, with D maybe TRBD1 (6 bases). Material: blood. This CDR3 reads CSVLGGVTGTYNEQFF. CDR3 DNA: TGCAGCGTTTTAGGGGGTGTAACAGGGACCTACAATGAGCAGTTCTTC.